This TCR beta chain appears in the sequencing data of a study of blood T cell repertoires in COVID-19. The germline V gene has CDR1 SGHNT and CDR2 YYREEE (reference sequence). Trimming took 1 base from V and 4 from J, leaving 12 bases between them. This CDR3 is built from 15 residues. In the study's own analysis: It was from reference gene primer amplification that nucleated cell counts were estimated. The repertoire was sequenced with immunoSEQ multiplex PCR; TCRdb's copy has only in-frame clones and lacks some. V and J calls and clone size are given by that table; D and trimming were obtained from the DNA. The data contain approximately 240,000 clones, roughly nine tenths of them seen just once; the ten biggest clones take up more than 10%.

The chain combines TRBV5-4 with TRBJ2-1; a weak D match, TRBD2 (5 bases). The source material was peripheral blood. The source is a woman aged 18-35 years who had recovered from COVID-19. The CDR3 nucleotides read TGTGCCAGCAGCTTGTCCTGGGGAGTGTACAATGAGCAGTTCTTC. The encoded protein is CASSLSWGVYNEQFF.